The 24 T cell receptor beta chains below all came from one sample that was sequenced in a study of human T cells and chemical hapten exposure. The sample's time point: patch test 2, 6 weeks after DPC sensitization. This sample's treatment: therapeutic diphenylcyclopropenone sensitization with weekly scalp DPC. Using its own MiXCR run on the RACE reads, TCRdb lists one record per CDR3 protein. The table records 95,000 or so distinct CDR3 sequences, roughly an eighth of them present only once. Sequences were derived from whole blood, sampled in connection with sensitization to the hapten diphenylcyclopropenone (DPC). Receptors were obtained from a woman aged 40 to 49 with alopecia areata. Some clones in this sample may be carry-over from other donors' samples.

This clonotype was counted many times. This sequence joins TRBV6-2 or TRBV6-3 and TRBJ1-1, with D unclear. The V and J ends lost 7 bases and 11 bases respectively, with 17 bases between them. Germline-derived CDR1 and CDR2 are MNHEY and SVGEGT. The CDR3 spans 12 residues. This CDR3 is CASNTLRGGAFF. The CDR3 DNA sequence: TGTGCCAGCAATACACTGAGAGGAGGGGCTTTCTTT.

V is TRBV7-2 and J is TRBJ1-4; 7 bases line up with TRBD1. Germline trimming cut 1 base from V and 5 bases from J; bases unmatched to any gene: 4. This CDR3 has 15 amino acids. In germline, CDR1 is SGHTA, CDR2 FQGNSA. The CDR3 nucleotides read TGTGCCAGCAGCTTAGTGGGGACAGCAAATGAAAAACTGTTTTTT. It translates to CASSLVGTANEKLFF.

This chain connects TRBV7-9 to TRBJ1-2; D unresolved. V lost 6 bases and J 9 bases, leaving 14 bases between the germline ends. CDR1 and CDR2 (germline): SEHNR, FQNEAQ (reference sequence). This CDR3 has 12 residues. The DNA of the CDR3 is TGTGCCAGCAGTCAAATATTGGAGAGCTACACCTTC. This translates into CASSQILESYTF.

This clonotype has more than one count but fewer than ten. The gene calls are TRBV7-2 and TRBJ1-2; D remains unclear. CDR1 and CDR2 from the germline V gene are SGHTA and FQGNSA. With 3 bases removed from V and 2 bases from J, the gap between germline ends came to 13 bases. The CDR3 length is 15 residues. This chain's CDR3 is CASSFSPGVNYGYTF. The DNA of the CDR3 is TGTGCCAGCAGCTTTTCCCCAGGCGTGAACTATGGCTACACCTTC.

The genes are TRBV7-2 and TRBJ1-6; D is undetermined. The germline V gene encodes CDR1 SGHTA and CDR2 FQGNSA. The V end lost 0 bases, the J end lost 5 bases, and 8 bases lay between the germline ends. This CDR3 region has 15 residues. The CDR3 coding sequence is TGTGCCAGCAGCTTAGCGTCCAGCAATAATTCACCCCTCCACTTT. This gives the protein CASSLASSNNSPLHF.

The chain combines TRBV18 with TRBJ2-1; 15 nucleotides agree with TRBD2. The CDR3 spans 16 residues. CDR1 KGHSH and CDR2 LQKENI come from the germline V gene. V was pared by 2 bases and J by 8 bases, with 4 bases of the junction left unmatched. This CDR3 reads CASSPTGLAGGDEQFF. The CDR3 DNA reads TGTGCCAGCTCACCAACTGGACTAGCGGGAGGGGATGAGCAGTTCTTC.

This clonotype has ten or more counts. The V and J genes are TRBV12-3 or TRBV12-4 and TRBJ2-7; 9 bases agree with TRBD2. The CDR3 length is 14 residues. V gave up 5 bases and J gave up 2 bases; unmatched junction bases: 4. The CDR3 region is CASSPAGGPYEQYF. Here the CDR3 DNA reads TGTGCCAGCAGTCCCGCGGGAGGGCCCTACGAGCAGTACTTC.

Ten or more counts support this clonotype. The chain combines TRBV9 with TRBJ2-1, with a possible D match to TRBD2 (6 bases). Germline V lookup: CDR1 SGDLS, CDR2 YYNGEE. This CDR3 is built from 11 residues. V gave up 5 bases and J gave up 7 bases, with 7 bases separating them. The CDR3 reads CASSLANEQFF. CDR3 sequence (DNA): TGTGCCAGCAGTCTAGCGAATGAGCAGTTCTTC.

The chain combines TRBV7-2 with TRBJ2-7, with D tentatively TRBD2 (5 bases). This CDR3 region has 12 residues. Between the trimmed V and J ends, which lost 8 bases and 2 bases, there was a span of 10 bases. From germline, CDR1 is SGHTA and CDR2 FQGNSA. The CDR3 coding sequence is TGTGCCAGCGGTTTCGGGACCTACGAGCAGTACTTC. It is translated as CASGFGTYEQYF.

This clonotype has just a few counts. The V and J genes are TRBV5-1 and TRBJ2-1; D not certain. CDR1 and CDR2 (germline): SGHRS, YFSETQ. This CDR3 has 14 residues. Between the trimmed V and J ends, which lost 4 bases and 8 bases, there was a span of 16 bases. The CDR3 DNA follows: TGCGCCAGCAGCCCGATCCCAGCGTCGGATGAGCAGTTCTTC. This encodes CASSPIPASDEQFF.

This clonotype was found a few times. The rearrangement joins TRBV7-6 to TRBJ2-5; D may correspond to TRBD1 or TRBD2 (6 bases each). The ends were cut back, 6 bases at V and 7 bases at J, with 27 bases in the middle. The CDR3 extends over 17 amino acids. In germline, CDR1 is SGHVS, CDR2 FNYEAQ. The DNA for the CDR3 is TGTGCCAGCAGTCCGTCCCTAGGAGGGGGTCCGGAAGGGACCCAGTACTTC. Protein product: CASSPSLGGGPEGTQYF.

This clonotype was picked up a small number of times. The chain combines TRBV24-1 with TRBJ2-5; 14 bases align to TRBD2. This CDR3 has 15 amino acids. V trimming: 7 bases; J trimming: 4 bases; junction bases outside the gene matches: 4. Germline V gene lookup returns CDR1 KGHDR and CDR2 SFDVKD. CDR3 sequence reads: CATSGTSGRGETQYF. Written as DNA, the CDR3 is TGTGCCACCAGCGGGACTAGCGGGAGAGGAGAGACCCAGTACTTC.

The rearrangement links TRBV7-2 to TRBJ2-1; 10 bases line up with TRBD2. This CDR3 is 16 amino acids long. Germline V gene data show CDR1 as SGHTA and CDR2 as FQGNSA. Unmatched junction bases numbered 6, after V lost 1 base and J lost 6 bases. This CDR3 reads CASSLDLASGSNEQFF. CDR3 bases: TGTGCCAGCAGCTTAGATTTGGCTAGCGGGAGCAATGAGCAGTTCTTC.

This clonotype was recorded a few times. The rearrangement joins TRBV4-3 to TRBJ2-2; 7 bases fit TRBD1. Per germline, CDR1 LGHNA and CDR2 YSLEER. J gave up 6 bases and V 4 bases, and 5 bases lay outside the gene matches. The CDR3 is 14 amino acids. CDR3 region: CASSPTGRSGELFF. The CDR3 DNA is TGCGCCAGCAGCCCGACAGGGCGGTCCGGGGAGCTGTTTTTT.

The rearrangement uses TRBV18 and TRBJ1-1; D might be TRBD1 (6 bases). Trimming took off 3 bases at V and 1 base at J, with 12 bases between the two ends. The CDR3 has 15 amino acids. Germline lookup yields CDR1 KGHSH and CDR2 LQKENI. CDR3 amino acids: CASSPLGATNTEAFF. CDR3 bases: TGTGCCAGCTCACCGTTGGGGGCGACGAACACTGAAGCTTTCTTT.

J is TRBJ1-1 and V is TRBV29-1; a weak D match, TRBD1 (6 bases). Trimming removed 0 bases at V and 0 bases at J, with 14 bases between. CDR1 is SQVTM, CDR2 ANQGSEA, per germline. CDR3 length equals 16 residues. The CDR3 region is CSVEDHQGRLNTEAFF. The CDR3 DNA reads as TGCAGCGTTGAAGATCATCAGGGGCGCCTGAACACTGAAGCTTTCTTT.

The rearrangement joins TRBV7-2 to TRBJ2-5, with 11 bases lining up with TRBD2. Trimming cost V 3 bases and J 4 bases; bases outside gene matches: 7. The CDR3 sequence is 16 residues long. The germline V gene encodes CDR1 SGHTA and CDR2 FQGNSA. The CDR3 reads CASSFVGLAGAETQYF. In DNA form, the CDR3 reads TGTGCCAGCAGCTTCGTCGGACTAGCGGGTGCAGAGACCCAGTACTTC. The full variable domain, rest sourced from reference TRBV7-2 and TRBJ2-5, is GAGVSQSPSNKVTEKGKDVELRCDPISGHTALYWYRQSLGQGLEFLIYFQGNSAPDKSGLPSDRFSAERTGGSVSTLTIQRTQQEDSAVYLCASSFVGLAGAETQYFGPGTRLLVL.

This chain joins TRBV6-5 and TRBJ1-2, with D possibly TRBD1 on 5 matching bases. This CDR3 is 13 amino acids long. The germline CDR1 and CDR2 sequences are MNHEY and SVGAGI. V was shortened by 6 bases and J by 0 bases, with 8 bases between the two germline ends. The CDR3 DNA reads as TGTGCCAGCAGGGGACTTCCTAACTATGGCTACACCTTC. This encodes CASRGLPNYGYTF.

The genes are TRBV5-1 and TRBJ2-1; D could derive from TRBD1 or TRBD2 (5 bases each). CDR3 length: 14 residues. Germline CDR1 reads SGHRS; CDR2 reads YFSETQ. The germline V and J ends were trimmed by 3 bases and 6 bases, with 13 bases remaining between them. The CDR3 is CASSSGGSRNEQFF. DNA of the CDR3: TGCGCCAGCAGCTCTGGGGGATCGCGCAATGAGCAGTTCTTC.

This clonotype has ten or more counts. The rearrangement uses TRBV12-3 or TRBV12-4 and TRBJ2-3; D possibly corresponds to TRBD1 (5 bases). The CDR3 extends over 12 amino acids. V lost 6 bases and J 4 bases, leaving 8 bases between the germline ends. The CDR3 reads CASSLTADTQYF. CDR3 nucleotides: TGTGCCAGCAGCTTGACAGCAGATACGCAGTATTTT.

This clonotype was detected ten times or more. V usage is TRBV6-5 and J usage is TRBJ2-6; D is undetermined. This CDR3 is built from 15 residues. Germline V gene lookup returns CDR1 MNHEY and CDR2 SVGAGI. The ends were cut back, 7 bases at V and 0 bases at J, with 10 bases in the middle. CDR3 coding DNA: TGTGCCAGCACCCGGGCAACCTCTGGGGCCAACGTCCTGACTTTC. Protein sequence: CASTRATSGANVLTF.

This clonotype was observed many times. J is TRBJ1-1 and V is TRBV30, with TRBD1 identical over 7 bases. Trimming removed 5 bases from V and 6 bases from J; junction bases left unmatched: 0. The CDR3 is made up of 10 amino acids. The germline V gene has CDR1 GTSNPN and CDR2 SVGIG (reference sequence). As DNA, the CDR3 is TGTGCCTGGGGGACAGCTGAAGCTTTCTTT. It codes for CAWGTAEAFF.

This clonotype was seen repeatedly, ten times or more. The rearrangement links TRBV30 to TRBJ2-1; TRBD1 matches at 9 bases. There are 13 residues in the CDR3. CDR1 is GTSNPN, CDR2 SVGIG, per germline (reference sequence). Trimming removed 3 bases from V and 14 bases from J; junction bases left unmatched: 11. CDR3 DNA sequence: TGTGCCTGGAGGACCATGGGGGGACAGGGCAAGTTCTTC. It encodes CAWRTMGGQGKFF.

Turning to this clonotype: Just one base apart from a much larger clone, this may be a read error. CDR3 coding DNA: TGTGCCAGCACCAAACAGGGGGCTAATGAAAAACTGTTTTTT. Its protein product is CASTKQGANEKLFF. The chain uses TRBV7-8 and TRBJ1-4; TRBD1 matches at 8 bases. The trim removed 7 bases at V and 3 bases at J, leaving 4 bases unmatched. Germline V gene lookup returns CDR1 SGHVS and CDR2 FQNEAQ. The CDR3 is 14 residues long.